This T cell receptor beta chain came from a study of blood T cell repertoires in COVID-19. Study summary: The United States, Italy and Spain were the sources of the acute and convalescent COVID-19 samples. PBMCs, B-cell-depleted T cells, or T cells provided the cDNA or gDNA that made up the material.

The protocol was immunoSEQ multiplex PCR, while the TCRdb copy is restricted to in-frame clones and leaves out a portion. The data contain more than 150,000 clones, about four fifths of them singletons. This clone was counted a few times. This receptor was obtained from a middle-aged woman with acute or convalescent COVID-19. The sequencing sample was made of peripheral blood.

The chain's CDR3 is CASSIQGTGGYTF. The CDR3 DNA reads TGTGCCAGTAGTATCCAGGGAACAGGTGGCTACACCTTC. The rearrangement joins TRBV19 to TRBJ1-2; possible D gene TRBD1, 5 bases. The CDR3 extends over 13 amino acids. Trimming stripped 3 bases from V and 7 bases from J, with 12 bases between. Germline V gene data show CDR1 as LNHDA and CDR2 as SQIVND (reference sequence).